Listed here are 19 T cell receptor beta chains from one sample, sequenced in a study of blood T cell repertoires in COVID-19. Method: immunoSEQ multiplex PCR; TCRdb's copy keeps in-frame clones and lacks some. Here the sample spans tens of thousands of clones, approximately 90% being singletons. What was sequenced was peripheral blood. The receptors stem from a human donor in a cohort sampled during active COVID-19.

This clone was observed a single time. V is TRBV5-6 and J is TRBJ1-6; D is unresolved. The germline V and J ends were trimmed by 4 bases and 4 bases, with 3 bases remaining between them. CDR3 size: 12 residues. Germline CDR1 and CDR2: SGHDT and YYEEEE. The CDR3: CASSIYNSPLHF. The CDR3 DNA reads TGTGCCAGCAGCATATATAATTCACCCCTCCACTTT. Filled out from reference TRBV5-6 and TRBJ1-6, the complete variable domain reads DAGVTQSPTHLIKTRGQQVTLRCSPKSGHDTVSWYQQALGQGPQFIFQYYEEEERQRGNFPDRFSGHQFPNYSSELNVNALLLGDSALYLCASSIYNSPLHFGNGTRLTVT.

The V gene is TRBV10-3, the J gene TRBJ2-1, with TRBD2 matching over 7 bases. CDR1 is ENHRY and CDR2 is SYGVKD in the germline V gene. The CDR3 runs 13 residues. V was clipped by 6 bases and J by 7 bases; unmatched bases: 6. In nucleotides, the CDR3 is TGTGCCATCAGCCTCGGGGAGGGGAATGAGCAGTTCTTC. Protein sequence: CAISLGEGNEQFF.

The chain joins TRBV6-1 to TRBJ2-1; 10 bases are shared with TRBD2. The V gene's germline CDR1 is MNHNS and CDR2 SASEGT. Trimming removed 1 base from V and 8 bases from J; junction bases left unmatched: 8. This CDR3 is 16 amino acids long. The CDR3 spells CASSEGRTSGIHEQFF. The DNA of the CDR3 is TGTGCCAGCAGTGAAGGGAGAACTAGCGGGATTCATGAGCAGTTCTTC.

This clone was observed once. The CDR3: CASSSPIAGGSHSYNEQFF. DNA for the CDR3: TGTGCCAGCAGCTCTCCTATAGCGGGAGGCTCACACTCCTACAATGAGCAGTTCTTC. The chain couples TRBV11-2 to TRBJ2-1, with 10 bases lining up with TRBD2. Germline V gene data show CDR1 as SGHAT and CDR2 as FQNNGV. After removal of 4 bases from V and 0 bases from J, the junction contained 12 bases not matched to a gene. CDR3 length: 19 residues.

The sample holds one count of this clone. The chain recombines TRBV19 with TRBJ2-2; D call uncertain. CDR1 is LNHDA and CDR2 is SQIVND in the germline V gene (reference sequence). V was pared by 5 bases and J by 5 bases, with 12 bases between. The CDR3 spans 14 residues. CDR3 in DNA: TGTGCCAGTAGTTGGGTGGGCGTTACCGGGGAGCTGTTTTTT. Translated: CASSWVGVTGELFF.

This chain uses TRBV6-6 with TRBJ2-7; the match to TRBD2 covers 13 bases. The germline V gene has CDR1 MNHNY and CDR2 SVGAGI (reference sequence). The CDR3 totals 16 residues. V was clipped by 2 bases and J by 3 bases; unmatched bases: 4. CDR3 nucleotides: TGTGCCAGCAGTTACCCAGGGACTAGCGGGAACTACGAGCAGTACTTC. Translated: CASSYPGTSGNYEQYF.

This CDR3 is CASSVVAGGPPTNEQFF. The CDR3 DNA follows: TGTGCCAGCAGCGTAGTAGCGGGAGGCCCCCCGACCAATGAGCAGTTCTTC. The V call is TRBV9, the J call TRBJ2-1; 10 bases align to TRBD2. CDR3 length: 17 residues. With V trimmed by 0 bases and J by 6 bases, 9 bases remained unmatched. Germline V gives CDR1 SGDLS, CDR2 YYNGEE.

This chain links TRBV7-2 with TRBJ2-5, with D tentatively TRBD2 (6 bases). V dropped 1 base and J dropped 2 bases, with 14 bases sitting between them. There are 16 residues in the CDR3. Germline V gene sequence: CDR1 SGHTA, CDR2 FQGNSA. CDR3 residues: CASSLGQLATQETQYF. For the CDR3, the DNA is TGTGCCAGCAGCTTAGGGCAACTAGCTACACAAGAGACCCAGTACTTC.

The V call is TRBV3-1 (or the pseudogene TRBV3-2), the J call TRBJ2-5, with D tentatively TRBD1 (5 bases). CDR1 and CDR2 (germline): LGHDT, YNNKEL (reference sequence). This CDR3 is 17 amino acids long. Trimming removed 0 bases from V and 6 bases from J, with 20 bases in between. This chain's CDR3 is CASSQEGRQGSLQTQYF. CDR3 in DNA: TGTGCCAGCAGCCAAGAAGGGCGGCAGGGTAGTTTGCAGACCCAGTACTTC.

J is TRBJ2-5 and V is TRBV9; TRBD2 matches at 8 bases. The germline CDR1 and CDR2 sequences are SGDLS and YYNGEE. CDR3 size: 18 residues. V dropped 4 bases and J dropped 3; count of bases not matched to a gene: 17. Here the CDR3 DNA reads TGTGCCAGCAGCCCACGGACTAGCAGTGGTCAGGAGGAAGAGACCCAGTACTTC. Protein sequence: CASSPRTSSGQEEETQYF.

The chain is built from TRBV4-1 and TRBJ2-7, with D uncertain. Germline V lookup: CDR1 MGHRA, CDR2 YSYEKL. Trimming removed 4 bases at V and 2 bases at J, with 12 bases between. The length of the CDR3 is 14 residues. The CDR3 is CASSLIDATYEQYF. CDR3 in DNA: TGCGCCAGCAGCCTCATCGATGCTACCTACGAGCAGTACTTC.

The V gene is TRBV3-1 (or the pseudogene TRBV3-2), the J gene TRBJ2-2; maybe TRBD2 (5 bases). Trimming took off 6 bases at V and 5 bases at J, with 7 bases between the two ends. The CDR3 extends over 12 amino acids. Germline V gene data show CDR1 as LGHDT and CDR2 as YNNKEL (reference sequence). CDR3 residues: CASSRDTGELFF. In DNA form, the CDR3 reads TGTGCCAGCAGTCGGGATACCGGGGAGCTGTTTTTT.

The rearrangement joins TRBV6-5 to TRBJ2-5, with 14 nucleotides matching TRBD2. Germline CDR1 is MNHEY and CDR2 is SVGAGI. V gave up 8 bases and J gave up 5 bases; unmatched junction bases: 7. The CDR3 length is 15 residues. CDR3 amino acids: CASRLAGGPGETQYF. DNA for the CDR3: TGTGCCAGCCGACTAGCGGGAGGGCCCGGGGAGACCCAGTACTTC.

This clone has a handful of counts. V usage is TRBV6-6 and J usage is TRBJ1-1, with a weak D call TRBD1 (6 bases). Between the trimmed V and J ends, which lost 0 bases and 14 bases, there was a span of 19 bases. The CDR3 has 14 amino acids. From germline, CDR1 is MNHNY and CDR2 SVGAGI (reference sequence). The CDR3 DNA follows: TGTGCCAGCAGTTACTCTAGCGCCGACAGGCATGAGTTCTTT. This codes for CASSYSSADRHEFF.

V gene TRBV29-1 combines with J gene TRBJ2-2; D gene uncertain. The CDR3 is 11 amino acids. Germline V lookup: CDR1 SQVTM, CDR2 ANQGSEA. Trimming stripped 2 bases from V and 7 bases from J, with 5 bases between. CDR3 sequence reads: CSVEFLGELFF. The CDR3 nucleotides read TGCAGCGTTGAATTCCTCGGGGAGCTGTTTTTT.

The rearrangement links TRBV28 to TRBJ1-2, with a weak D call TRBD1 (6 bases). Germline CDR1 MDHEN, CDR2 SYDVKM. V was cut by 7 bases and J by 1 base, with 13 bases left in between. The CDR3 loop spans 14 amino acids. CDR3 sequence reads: CASIMTGRNYGYTF. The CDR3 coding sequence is TGTGCCAGCATCATGACAGGACGTAACTATGGCTACACCTTC.

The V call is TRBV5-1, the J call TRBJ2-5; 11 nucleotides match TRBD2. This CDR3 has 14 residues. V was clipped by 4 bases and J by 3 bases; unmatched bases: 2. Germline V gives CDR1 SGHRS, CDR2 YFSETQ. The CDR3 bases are TGCGCCAGCAGCGCGGGACTAGCGGAAGAGACCCAGTACTTC. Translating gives CASSAGLAEETQYF. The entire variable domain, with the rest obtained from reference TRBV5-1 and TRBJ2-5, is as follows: KAGVTQTPRYLIKTRGQQVTLSCSPISGHRSVSWYQQTPGQGLQFLFEYFSETQRNKGNFPGRFSGRQFSNSRSEMNVSTLELGDSALYLCASSAGLAEETQYFGPGTRLLVL.

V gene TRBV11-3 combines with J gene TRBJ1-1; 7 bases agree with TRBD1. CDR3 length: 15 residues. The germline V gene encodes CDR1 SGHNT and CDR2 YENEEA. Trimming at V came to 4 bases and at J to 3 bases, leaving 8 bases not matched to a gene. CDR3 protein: CASSSNTGAYTEAFF. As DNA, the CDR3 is TGTGCCAGCAGCTCTAACACAGGGGCGTACACTGAAGCTTTCTTT.

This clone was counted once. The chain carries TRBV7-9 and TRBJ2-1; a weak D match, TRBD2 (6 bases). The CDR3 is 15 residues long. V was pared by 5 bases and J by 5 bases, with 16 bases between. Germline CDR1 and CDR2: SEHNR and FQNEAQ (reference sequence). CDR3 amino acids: CASSLRGSGDNEQFF. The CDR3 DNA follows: TGTGCCAGCAGCCTCCGGGGGTCAGGTGACAATGAGCAGTTCTTC.